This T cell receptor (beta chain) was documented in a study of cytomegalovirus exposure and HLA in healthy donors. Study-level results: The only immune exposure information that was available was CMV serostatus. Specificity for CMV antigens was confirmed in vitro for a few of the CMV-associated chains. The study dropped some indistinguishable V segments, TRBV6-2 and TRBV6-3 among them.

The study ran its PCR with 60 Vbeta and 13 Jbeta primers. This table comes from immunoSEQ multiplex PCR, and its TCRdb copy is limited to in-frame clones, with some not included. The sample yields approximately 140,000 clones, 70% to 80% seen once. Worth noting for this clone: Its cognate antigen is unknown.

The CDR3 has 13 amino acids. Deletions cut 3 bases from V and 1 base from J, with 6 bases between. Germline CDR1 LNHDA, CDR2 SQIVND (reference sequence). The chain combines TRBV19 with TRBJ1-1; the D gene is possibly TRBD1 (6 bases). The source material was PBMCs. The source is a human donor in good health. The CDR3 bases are TGTGCCAGTAGTATGGACAGGAACACTGAAGCTTTCTTT. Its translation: CASSMDRNTEAFF.